This record concerns one T cell receptor beta chain sequence. This clone was observed once. Its antigen target is currently unknown. Base quality data are lacking; no much larger clone is found one base away. The sample belongs to a study of blood T cell repertoires in COVID-19 (dated by TCRdb to about 2020). Looking at the study overall: The collaborator samples originated in the United States, Italy and Spain and spanned the acute and convalescent phases of COVID-19. The prospective study material was composed of cDNA or gDNA derived from T cells, B-cell-depleted T cells, or PBMCs. Subjects who had been exposed to COVID-19, were actively infected with it, or had recovered from it provided the deeply sampled blood TCRbeta repertoires that made up the dataset. A freely available public database, intended as a resource for researchers studying the immune response to SARS-CoV-2, is where the repertoires were released. Samples came from the ongoing ImmuneRACE study (first 160 participants) plus 1,254 subjects from 6 global collaborators. The sample metadata nearly always contained a de-identified subject ID, COVID-19 status, age in years and sex. Where available, HLA class I and class II types were taken from metadata supplied by the sample provider and were not determined by assay-based typing.

Counted from cysteine to phenylalanine, this CDR3 has 15 amino acids. Kept here is only the CDR3 DNA, which spans 45 bases and is read in frame from base 1. From a lookup of the germline V gene, CDR1 and CDR2 are SGHTA and FQGNSA. V is trimmed back by 5 bases and J by 8 bases, and the junction contains 11 bases that no gene match accounts for. TCRbeta CDR3 regions were amplified from genomic DNA using the immunoSEQ Assay, a bias-controlled multiplex PCR. The published analysis was carried out like this. Nucleated cell counts per sample were estimated from amplification of reference gene primers within the assay. To quantify the absolute abundance of each unique TCRbeta CDR3 rearrangement, sequence reads were collapsed and filtered. For each sample, productive Simpson clonality was calculated as the square root of Simpson's diversity index across productive rearrangements. In TCRdb, the immuneACCESS table is reduced to in-frame sequences with V and J assigned. These tables do not hold every clone; where another copy was compared, an unresolved V gene accounts for under half, and the others remain unexplained. D and trimming come from the DNA, and the V and J calls and clone size come from that table. This sample lists approximately 230,000 clones; around nine tenths were detected once. The ten top clones hold roughly 14% of the sample.

Study-wide findings and limitations: The amount of clinical and demographic metadata varied by source and participant and was provided uncurated.

Participants in the prospective study were enrolled through a virtual design, were aged roughly 18 to 95 years, and lived in approximately 24 United States geographic areas. In the prospective study, participants were assigned to cohorts based on the clinical history participants reported in a screening survey and a study questionnaire. In the prospective study, mobile phlebotomists collected whole blood, serum and a nasopharyngeal or oropharyngeal swab from each participant. Additional blood draws and questionnaires over an approximately two-month period could optionally be provided by prospective study participants. Blood samples from the prospective study were shipped frozen or at room temperature prior to DNA extraction.

The sequenced sample consisted of PBMCs or T cells enriched from blood (not recorded which). The TCR was taken from a woman aged 50 to 60 with acute COVID-19. The chain employs TRBV7-2 and TRBJ2-1, and TRBD2 matches 8 of the central bases. The bases are TGTGCCAGCAGCCTCAGCGGGGGCCCTCTGGATGAGCAGTTCTTC. This translates into CASSLSGGPLDEQFF.